The 17 T cell receptor beta chains below come from one sample, sequenced in a study of radiotherapy plus CTLA-4 blockade in lung cancer. TCRdb's copy holds only in-frame clones and misses some; the assay was immunoSEQ multiplex PCR. The table lists 83,000 or so clones, roughly four fifths of them singletons, with 0.82% in the top ten. Source: peripheral blood, taken from a patient treated with radiotherapy plus ipilimumab. The receptors here all came from a human donor with non-small cell lung cancer who had stable disease on radiotherapy plus ipilimumab.

The V call is TRBV20-1, the J call TRBJ1-2; D is undetermined. This CDR3 has 11 residues. From germline, CDR1 is DFQATT and CDR2 SNEGSKA (reference sequence). Between the trimmed V and J ends, which lost 7 bases and 4 bases, there was a span of 10 bases. This CDR3 reads CSVVAPYGYTF. CDR3 DNA: TGCAGTGTGGTGGCTCCCTATGGCTACACCTTC.

This rearrangement joins TRBV6-1 to TRBJ2-2, with D unclear. The CDR3 loop spans 15 amino acids. With 1 base removed from V and 6 bases from J, the gap between germline ends came to 12 bases. The germline V gene encodes CDR1 MNHNS and CDR2 SASEGT. The CDR3 DNA sequence: TGTGCCAGCAGTGAAGTGGCGGCTAGGGCCGGGGAGCTGTTTTTT. It encodes CASSEVAARAGELFF.

V usage is TRBV11-2 and J usage is TRBJ1-1; D gene uncertain. This CDR3 has 13 residues. Germline loops: CDR1 SGHAT, CDR2 FQNNGV. Trimming took off 9 bases at V and 3 bases at J, with 14 bases between the two ends. The CDR3 region has the DNA TGTGCCAGTCATGCCAGGTATGACACTGAAGCTTTCTTT. This gives the protein CASHARYDTEAFF.

This clone was found a few times. The chain couples TRBV7-6 to TRBJ2-3; D remains ambiguous. Between the trimmed V and J ends, which lost 3 bases and 3 bases, there was a span of 10 bases. The CDR3 covers 14 residues. Germline CDR1 reads SGHVS; CDR2 reads FNYEAQ. The CDR3 spells CASSLKGITDTQYF. The CDR3 DNA reads TGTGCCAGCAGCTTGAAGGGAATTACAGATACGCAGTATTTT.

This rearrangement joins TRBV19 to TRBJ1-1; 7 positions agree with TRBD1. Germline V CDR1 and CDR2: LNHDA, SQIVND (reference sequence). The V gene end was trimmed by 4 bases and the J gene end by 7 bases; junction bases not matched to a gene: 6. This CDR3 is built from 13 residues. CDR3: CASSKEDRSEAFF. The CDR3 DNA reads TGTGCCAGTAGTAAAGAGGACAGGAGTGAAGCTTTCTTT.

The chain recombines TRBV28 with TRBJ2-1, with D unresolved. This CDR3 spans 15 amino acids. V was cut by 3 bases and J by 0 bases, with 9 bases left in between. From germline, CDR1 is MDHEN and CDR2 SYDVKM. The CDR3 DNA sequence: TGTGCCAGCAGTTTCGATGCGGTCTCCTACAATGAGCAGTTCTTC. This sequence encodes CASSFDAVSYNEQFF.

This clone was seen a few times. The rearrangement uses TRBV10-1 and TRBJ2-7; tentative D call: TRBD1 (5 bases). This CDR3 contains 14 residues. Germline V gene sequence: CDR1 WNHNN, CDR2 SYGVQD (reference sequence). Trimming stripped 2 bases from V and 1 base from J, with 9 bases between. CDR3 coding DNA: TGCGCCAGCAGTGAGCCGACAGCGTCCTACGAGCAGTACTTC. Its protein product is CASSEPTASYEQYF.

Only one count was recorded for this clone. The chain links TRBV6-4 to TRBJ2-1; a weak D match, TRBD1 (5 bases). The germline gives CDR1 MRHNA, CDR2 SNTAGT. Trimming cost V 2 bases and J 8 bases, with 10 bases left between them. The CDR3 is 13 residues long. This CDR3 reads CASSDGAEDEQFF. CDR3 bases: TGTGCCAGCAGTGACGGGGCTGAGGATGAGCAGTTCTTC.

The chain employs TRBV7-2 and TRBJ2-6, with 7 bases aligning to TRBD1. The CDR3 is 16 residues long. Germline V gene lookup returns CDR1 SGHTA and CDR2 FQGNSA. With 1 base clipped from V and 0 bases from J, the junction kept 0 bases outside the gene matches. The DNA for the CDR3 is TGTGCCAGCAGCTTAGAGGGGGCCTCTGGGGCCAACGTCCTGACTTTC. Translation gives CASSLEGASGANVLTF.

This clone was observed a few times. In nucleotides, the CDR3 is TGTGCCAGTAGTATGGGTACATCGGTCTACACCTTC. It specifies CASSMGTSVYTF. The rearrangement joins TRBV19 to TRBJ1-2; D not resolved. V was clipped by 3 bases and J by 10 bases, with 12 bases between them. This CDR3 contains 12 residues. Germline CDR1 and CDR2: LNHDA and SQIVND (reference sequence).

This chain uses TRBV7-8 with TRBJ1-1, with D possibly being TRBD1 (6 bases). Germline V gene sequence: CDR1 SGHVS, CDR2 FQNEAQ. V dropped 5 bases and J dropped 2 bases, with 18 bases sitting between them. The CDR3 sequence is 16 residues long. DNA for the CDR3: TGTGCCAGCAGCAAACCTGGGGACAAACAAAACACTGAAGCTTTCTTT. Translated: CASSKPGDKQNTEAFF.

The rearrangement uses TRBV6-1 and TRBJ2-5; 8 nucleotides line up with TRBD2. The CDR3 consists of 11 residues. Germline V gene data show CDR1 as MNHNS and CDR2 as SASEGT. In DNA form, the CDR3 reads TGTGCGGCTAGCGGGTGGGAGACCCAGTACTTC. It yields the protein CAASGWETQYF.

The rearrangement uses TRBV2 and TRBJ1-1, with TRBD1 matching 7 bases. CDR1 is SNHLY and CDR2 is FYNNEI in the germline V gene. This CDR3 spans 13 amino acids. Trimming at V came to 7 bases and at J to 1 base, leaving 3 bases not matched to a gene. The CDR3 sequence is CASTDRENTEAFF. The CDR3 DNA reads as TGTGCCAGCACAGACAGGGAGAACACTGAAGCTTTCTTT.

The chain combines TRBV15 with TRBJ1-1, with 9 bases matching TRBD1. Germline CDR1 reads LNHNV; CDR2 reads YYDKDF (reference sequence). CDR3 length equals 18 residues. Trimming cost V 0 bases and J 2 bases; bases outside gene matches: 10. DNA for the CDR3: TGTGCCACCAGCAGAGAAAAGGGGACAGGGAGGAGAAACACTGAAGCTTTCTTT. Translating gives CATSREKGTGRRNTEAFF.

The rearrangement links TRBV5-6 to TRBJ2-7, with D possibly being TRBD1 (5 bases). Germline CDR1 reads SGHDT; CDR2 reads YYEEEE. The V gene lost 4 bases and the J gene lost 4 bases, with 12 bases spanning the gap. This CDR3 contains 13 residues. The CDR3 spells CASSGRQSYEQYF. In nucleotides, the CDR3 is TGTGCCAGCAGCGGACGACAGTCGTACGAGCAGTACTTC.

This clone appeared a single time. The chain joins TRBV7-2 to TRBJ1-6; 12 bases match TRBD1. Germline CDR1 and CDR2: SGHTA and FQGNSA. This CDR3 contains 15 residues. V gave up 5 bases and J gave up 7 bases; unmatched junction bases: 3. The CDR3 region is CASSPGQGANSPLHF. The DNA of the CDR3 is TGTGCCAGCAGCCCGGGACAGGGGGCCAATTCACCCCTCCACTTT.

The V gene is TRBV18, the J gene TRBJ1-1; D gene unclear. The CDR3 has 14 amino acids. Germline CDR1 KGHSH, CDR2 LQKENI. With 2 bases removed from V and 1 base from J, the gap between germline ends came to 8 bases. CDR3 sequence: CASSPELTNTEAFF. CDR3 DNA sequence: TGTGCCAGCTCACCAGAATTGACGAACACTGAAGCTTTCTTT.